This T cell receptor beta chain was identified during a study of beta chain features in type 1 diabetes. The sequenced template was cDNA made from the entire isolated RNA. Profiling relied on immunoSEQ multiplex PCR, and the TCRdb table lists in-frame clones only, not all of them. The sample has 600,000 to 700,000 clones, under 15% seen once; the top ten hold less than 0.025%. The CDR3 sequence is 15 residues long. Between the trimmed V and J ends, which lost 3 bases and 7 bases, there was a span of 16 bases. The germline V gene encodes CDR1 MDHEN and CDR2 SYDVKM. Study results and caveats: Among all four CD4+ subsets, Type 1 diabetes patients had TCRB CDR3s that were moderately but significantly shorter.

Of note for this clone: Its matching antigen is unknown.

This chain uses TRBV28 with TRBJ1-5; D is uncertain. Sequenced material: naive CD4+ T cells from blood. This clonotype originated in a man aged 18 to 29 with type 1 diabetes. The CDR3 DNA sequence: TGTGCCAGCAGTTTGGGGAGGGCCGCGCGGCAGCCCCAGCATTTT. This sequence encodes CASSLGRAARQPQHF.